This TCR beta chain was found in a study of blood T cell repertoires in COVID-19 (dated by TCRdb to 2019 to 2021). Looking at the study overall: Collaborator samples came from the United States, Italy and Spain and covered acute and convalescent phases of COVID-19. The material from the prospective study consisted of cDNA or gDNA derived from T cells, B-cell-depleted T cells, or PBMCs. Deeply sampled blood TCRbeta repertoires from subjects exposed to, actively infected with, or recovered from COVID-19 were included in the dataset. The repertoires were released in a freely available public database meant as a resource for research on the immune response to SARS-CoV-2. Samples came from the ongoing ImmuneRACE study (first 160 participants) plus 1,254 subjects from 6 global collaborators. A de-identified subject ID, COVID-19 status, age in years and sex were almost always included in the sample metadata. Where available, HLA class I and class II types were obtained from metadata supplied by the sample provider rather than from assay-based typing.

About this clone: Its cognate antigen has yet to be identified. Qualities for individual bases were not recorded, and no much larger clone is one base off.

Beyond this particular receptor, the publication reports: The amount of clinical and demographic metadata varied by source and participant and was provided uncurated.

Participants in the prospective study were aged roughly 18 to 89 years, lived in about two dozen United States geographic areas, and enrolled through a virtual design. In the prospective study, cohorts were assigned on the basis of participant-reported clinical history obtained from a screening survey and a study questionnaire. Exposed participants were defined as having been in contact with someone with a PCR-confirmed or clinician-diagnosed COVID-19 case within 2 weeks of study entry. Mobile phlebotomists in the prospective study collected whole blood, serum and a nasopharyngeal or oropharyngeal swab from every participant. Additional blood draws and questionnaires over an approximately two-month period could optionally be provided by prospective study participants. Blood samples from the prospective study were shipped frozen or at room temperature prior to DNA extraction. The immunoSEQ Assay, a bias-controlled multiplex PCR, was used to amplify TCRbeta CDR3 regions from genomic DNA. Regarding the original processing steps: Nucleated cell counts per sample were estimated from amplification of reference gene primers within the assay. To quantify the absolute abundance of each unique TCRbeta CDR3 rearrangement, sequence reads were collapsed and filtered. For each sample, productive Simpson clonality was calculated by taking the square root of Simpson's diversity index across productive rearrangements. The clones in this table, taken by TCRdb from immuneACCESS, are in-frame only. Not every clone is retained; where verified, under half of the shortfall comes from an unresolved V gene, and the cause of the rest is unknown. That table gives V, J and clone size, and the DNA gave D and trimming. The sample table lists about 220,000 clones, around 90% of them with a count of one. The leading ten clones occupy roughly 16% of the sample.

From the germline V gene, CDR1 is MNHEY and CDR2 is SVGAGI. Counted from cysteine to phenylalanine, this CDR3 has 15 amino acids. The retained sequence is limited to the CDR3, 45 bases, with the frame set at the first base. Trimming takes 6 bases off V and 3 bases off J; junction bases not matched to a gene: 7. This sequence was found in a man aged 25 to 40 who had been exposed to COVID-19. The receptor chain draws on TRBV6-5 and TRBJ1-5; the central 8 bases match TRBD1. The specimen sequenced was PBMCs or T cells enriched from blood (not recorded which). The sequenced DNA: TGTGCCAGCAGGGGTACAGGGGGTACCAATCAGCCCCAGCATTTT. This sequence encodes CASRGTGGTNQPQHF.